These T cell receptor beta chains were read from a single sample in a study of technical replicates of blood from a handful of donors. Clones were sequenced by immunoSEQ multiplex PCR, and TCRdb holds only the in-frame ones, with some missing. Of just under 85,000 clones detected, 85% to 95% appear once; the ten largest clones hold 0.25%. Sequencing was done on a sample of T cells isolated from PBMCs. The receptors were sampled from a human donor in good health. The CDR3 runs from the conserved cysteine through the conserved F or W. A D gene is named only where the DNA matches it firmly. Clone size is shown for a subset of rows, as once, few, many or a class of expanded clone.

d_gene,j_gene,v_gene,abundance,CDR3nt,CDR3aa
TRBD2,TRBJ2-1,TRBV30,.,TGTGCCTGGAGTGTAAGTGGGACTAAGCAGTTCTTC,CAWSVSGTKQFF
.,TRBJ1-1,TRBV19,few,TGTGCCAGTAGTACCTACCTGAACACTGAAGCTTTCTTT,CASSTYLNTEAFF
.,TRBJ2-7,TRBV7-2,few,TGTGCCAGCAGCTTATCTAGCAGTTACGAGCAGTACTTC,CASSLSSSYEQYF
TRBD1,TRBJ1-2,TRBV7-8,.,TGTGCCAGCAGTCGAACAGGGGTCTATGGCTACACCTTC,CASSRTGVYGYTF
.,TRBJ1-1,TRBV2,.,TGTGCCAGCAGGGTACAGGGGAACACTGAAGCTTTCTTT,CASRVQGNTEAFF
.,TRBJ2-3,TRBV11-3,.,TGTGCCAGCAGCCCTCTAGAGCGGGCGGAACAGGGGGATACGCAGTATTTT,CASSPLERAEQGDTQYF
TRBD1,TRBJ1-1,TRBV6-4,.,TGTGCCAGCAGCCGGGACAGGAACACTGAAGCTTTCTTT,CASSRDRNTEAFF
.,TRBJ1-3,TRBV5-4,.,TGTGCCAGCAGCCGGGACTTAAACTCTGGAAACACCATATATTTT,CASSRDLNSGNTIYF
.,TRBJ1-1,TRBV4-1,.,TGCGCCAGCAGCCAAGGAATAAACCATTCGGTAGACTTT,CASSQGINHSVDF
.,TRBJ2-3,TRBV4-1,.,TGCGCCAGCAGCCAAGTCGGGTTGCGGTCGCAGTATTTT,CASSQVGLRSQYF
TRBD2,TRBJ2-7,TRBV2,.,TGTGCCAGCACAGGGACTAGCTTGAAACGACCTCTGGGCGAGCAGTACTTC,CASTGTSLKRPLGEQYF
.,TRBJ1-4,TRBV10-1,.,TGCGCCAGCAGTGACGGACCCACAGCGGCTAATGAAAAACTGTTTTTT,CASSDGPTAANEKLFF
TRBD1,TRBJ1-1,TRBV18,.,TGTGCCAGCTCACTGGACGACAGGGGGCTTCTGGCTTTCTTT,CASSLDDRGLLAFF
TRBD2,TRBJ2-1,TRBV5-4,.,TGTGCCAGCAGCGGGACTAGCACCGTCAATGAGCAGTTCTTC,CASSGTSTVNEQFF
.,TRBJ2-7,TRBV11-2,.,TGTGCCAGCAGCTTCCAGCGGTCCTCCTACGAGCAGTACTTC,CASSFQRSSYEQYF
.,TRBJ1-1,TRBV11-3,.,TGTGCCAGCAGCTCGAGGGGGAAGGACACTGAAGCTTTCTTT,CASSSRGKDTEAFF
TRBD1,TRBJ2-1,TRBV19,.,TGTGCCAGTAGTCACCAGGGGGCGGATTACAATGAGCAGTTCTTC,CASSHQGADYNEQFF
.,TRBJ1-1,TRBV15,.,TGTGCCACCAGCAGCCAAACTAACACTGAAGCTTTCTTT,CATSSQTNTEAFF
TRBD2,TRBJ2-1,TRBV4-2,.,TGTGCCAGCAGCCAGCGGGGGGGGGAGGACCACAATGAGCAGTTCTTC,CASSQRGGEDHNEQFF
.,TRBJ2-7,TRBV4-1,.,TGCGCCAGCAGCCAAGGTACAGGGTGGACCTACGAGCAGTACTTC,CASSQGTGWTYEQYF
.,TRBJ1-2,TRBV5-4,.,TGTGCCAGCAGCTTGTACACCAATGGTGGCTACACCTTC,CASSLYTNGGYTF
TRBD1,TRBJ1-3,TRBV2,.,TGTGCCAGCAAATCGAGGGGGCATGTGGACACCATATATTTT,CASKSRGHVDTIYF
TRBD1,TRBJ1-4,TRBV4-1,once,TGCGCCAGCAGCAAGGGACAGTCGATTACAACTAATGAAAAACTGTTTTTT,CASSKGQSITTNEKLFF
TRBD1,TRBJ2-7,TRBV5-1,.,TGCGCCAGCAGCGGGACAGGGAGCGGTGAGCAGTACTTC,CASSGTGSGEQYF
.,TRBJ1-1,TRBV27,.,TGTGCCAGCAGTTTCAGGGGTGAAGCTTTCTTT,CASSFRGEAFF
.,TRBJ1-1,TRBV20-1,.,TGCAGTGCCACAACCTACAGTGAAGCTTTCTTT,CSATTYSEAFF
.,TRBJ2-1,TRBV11-2,.,TGTGCCAGCAGCTTAGAATTAACAGGGCTCCTCTACAATGAGCAGTTCTTC,CASSLELTGLLYNEQFF
.,TRBJ2-3,TRBV29-1,.,TGCAGCGCCCTTCGTGATACGCAGTATTTT,CSALRDTQYF
TRBD1,TRBJ2-2,TRBV10-2,.,TGCGCCACCCGGGACAGAACGAACACCGGGGAGCTGTTTTTT,CATRDRTNTGELFF
.,TRBJ1-5,TRBV6-1,.,TGTGCCAGCAGGCCGGGCGGGGGTGGCCGGCCCCAGCATTTT,CASRPGGGGRPQHF
.,TRBJ1-1,TRBV4-1,few,TGCGCCAGCAGCCACCACGGGGGGACGGGAAACACTGAAGCTTTCTTT,CASSHHGGTGNTEAFF
.,TRBJ2-7,TRBV6-1,.,TGTGCCAGCAGTGAATTAGGGGGGGTAGCCTACGAGCAGTACTTC,CASSELGGVAYEQYF